A single TCR beta chain is shown here with its context. The specificity of this receptor is unknown. There are no base qualities to consult, and no much larger clone falls within one base. Whole blood was collected in K2EDTA tubes by collaborating institutions according to the institutions' own protocols. For TCRbeta analysis, collaborators shipped samples as frozen whole blood, isolated PBMCs, or DNA extracted from either of those sample types. The record originates from a study of blood T cell repertoires in COVID-19 (dated by TCRdb to 2018 to 2020). About the study as a whole: Samples covering the acute and convalescent phases of COVID-19 were provided by collaborators in the United States, Italy and Spain. The material from the prospective study consisted of cDNA or gDNA derived from T cells, B-cell-depleted T cells, or PBMCs. The dataset comprised deeply sampled blood TCRbeta repertoires from subjects exposed to, actively infected with, or recovered from COVID-19. The repertoires were released in a freely available public database meant as a resource for research on the immune response to SARS-CoV-2. Samples were obtained from the ongoing ImmuneRACE study (first 160 participants) and from over 1,000 subjects provided by 6 global collaborators. Sample metadata almost always included a de-identified subject ID, COVID-19 status, age in years and sex. Where available, HLA class I and class II types were taken from metadata supplied by the sample provider and were not determined by assay-based typing. Results and caveats for the whole study, not just this receptor: How much clinical and demographic metadata was included differed by source and by participant, and the metadata was provided uncurated.

TCRbeta CDR3 regions were amplified from genomic DNA using the immunoSEQ Assay, a bias-controlled multiplex PCR. From the authors' description of their analysis: The number of nucleated cells in each sample was estimated by amplification of reference gene primers within the assay. To quantify the absolute abundance of each unique TCRbeta CDR3 rearrangement, sequence reads were collapsed and filtered. For each sample, productive Simpson clonality was calculated as the square root of Simpson's diversity index over productive rearrangements. The immuneACCESS repertoire file appears here via TCRdb, limited to in-frame rearrangements. These files lack a portion of the clones; in checked studies, under half of the deficit traces to unresolved V genes, and the cause of the others is not known. The V and J calls and the clone size are those of that table, but D and trimming were determined from the DNA. The sample table records around 300,000 clones; roughly 85% of these occur just once. The ten largest account for 9.5% to 11% of the sample.

The germline V gene (reference sequence) provides CDR1 SGHNT and CDR2 YYREEE. The CDR3 has 14 amino acids, counting the end cysteine and phenylalanine. Only CDR3 DNA is held: 42 bases, read in frame from base 1. Ends trimmed: V by 4 bases, J by 3 bases; bases unmatched to a gene: 5. The chain is assembled from TRBV5-4 and TRBJ1-1, with 8 bases matching TRBD1. The specimen was peripheral blood. The clonotype comes from a woman in her sixties or seventies with acute or convalescent COVID-19. CDR3 loop: CASSTYRGDTEAFF. The nucleotide sequence is TGTGCCAGCAGCACGTACAGGGGGGACACTGAAGCTTTCTTT.